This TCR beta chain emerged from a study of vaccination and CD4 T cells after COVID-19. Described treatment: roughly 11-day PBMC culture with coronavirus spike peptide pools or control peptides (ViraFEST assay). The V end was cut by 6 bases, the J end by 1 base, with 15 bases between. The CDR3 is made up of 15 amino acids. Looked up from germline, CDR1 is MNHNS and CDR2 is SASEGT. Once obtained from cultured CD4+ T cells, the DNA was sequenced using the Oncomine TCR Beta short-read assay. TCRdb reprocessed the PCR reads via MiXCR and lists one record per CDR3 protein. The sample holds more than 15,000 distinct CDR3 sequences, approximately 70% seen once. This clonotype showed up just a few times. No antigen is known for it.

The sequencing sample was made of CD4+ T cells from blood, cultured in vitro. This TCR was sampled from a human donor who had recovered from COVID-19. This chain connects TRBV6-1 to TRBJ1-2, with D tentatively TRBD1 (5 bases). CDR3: CASRGRGVDNYGYTF. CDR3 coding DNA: TGTGCCAGCAGGGGTCGGGGCGTGGATAACTATGGCTACACCTTC.